This T cell receptor beta chain was obtained from a study of blood T cell repertoires in COVID-19. On the study more broadly: Samples came from the United States, Italy and Spain, spanning acute and convalescent COVID-19.

V was clipped by 5 bases and J by 4 bases, with 12 bases between them. CDR1 is SEHNR, CDR2 FQNEAQ, per germline (reference sequence). The CDR3 totals 14 residues. Followed over time, Seattle patients had been enrolled while infection was active. Data came from immunoSEQ multiplex PCR; TCRdb stores just in-frame clones and leaves some out. The sample records over 90,000 clones, approximately 79% being singletons. The chain is built from TRBV7-9 and TRBJ2-1, with D possibly matching TRBD2 (6 bases). The sequenced sample consisted of peripheral blood. This clonotype originated in a man in his 70s with COVID-19, enrolled during active disease. CDR3 nucleotides: TGTGCCAGCAGCCCCGTAGCGGCGTACAATGAGCAGTTCTTC. Protein sequence: CASSPVAAYNEQFF. Full variable domain (outside the CDR3, taken from reference TRBV7-9 and TRBJ2-1): DTGVSQNPRHKITKRGQNVTFRCDPISEHNRLYWYRQTLGQGPEFLTYFQNEAQLEKSRLLSDRFSAERPKGSFSTLEIQRTEQGDSAMYLCASSPVAAYNEQFFGPGTRLTVL.